Below, 27 T cell receptor beta chains from the same sample are listed, as sequenced in a study of cytomegalovirus exposure and HLA in healthy donors. The PCR made use of 60 Vbeta and 13 Jbeta primers. Sequenced by immunoSEQ multiplex PCR; TCRdb stores in-frame clones only, minus some. Counted here are about 89,000 clones, about 85% occurring once; the ten biggest clones make up 6.5% to 8.5%. The sample comprised PBMCs. The receptors stem from a man aged 35-49 years in good health and CMV-seropositive.

The chain employs TRBV2 and TRBJ2-3; 8 bases agree with TRBD1. CDR3 length equals 13 residues. The ends lost 6 bases at V and 5 bases at J; junction bases unmatched: 4. Germline lookup yields CDR1 SNHLY and CDR2 FYNNEI. Here the CDR3 DNA reads TGTGCCAGCAGGAGACAGGGGTTAGATACGCAGTATTTT. This translates into CASRRQGLDTQYF.

The chain joins TRBV4-2 to TRBJ1-1; no reliable D call. Germline values: CDR1 LGHNA, CDR2 YNFKEQ. The CDR3 covers 13 residues. Trimming shortened V by 3 bases and J by 4 bases, and 9 bases separated the two germline ends. The CDR3 DNA reads TGTGCCAGCAGCCAGCAAGAGAGCACTGAAGCTTTCTTT. Protein product: CASSQQESTEAFF.

V and J are TRBV7-2 and TRBJ2-3; the match to TRBD2 covers 7 bases. J lost 4 bases, V lost 5 bases, and 12 bases had no gene match. Germline V lookup: CDR1 SGHTA, CDR2 FQGNSA. The length of the CDR3 is 16 residues. In DNA, the CDR3 is TGTGCCAGCAGCCCCCGAGCGGGATCCACCCCAGATACGCAGTATTTT. It specifies CASSPRAGSTPDTQYF. Drawing the rest from reference TRBV7-2 and TRBJ2-3, the complete variable domain is GAGVSQSPSNKVTEKGKDVELRCDPISGHTALYWYRQSLGQGLEFLIYFQGNSAPDKSGLPSDRFSAERTGGSVSTLTIQRTQQEDSAVYLCASSPRAGSTPDTQYFGPGTRLTVL.

Written as DNA, the CDR3 is TGTGCCAGCAGCTTGGCGGGGGTCCTCAATCAGCCCCAGCATTTT. Translating it yields CASSLAGVLNQPQHF. V is TRBV5-6 and J is TRBJ1-5, with D maybe TRBD1 (5 bases). Germline CDR1 SGHDT, CDR2 YYEEEE. Trimming removed 0 bases from V and 3 bases from J, with 10 bases in between. The CDR3 is 15 amino acids.

The rearrangement links TRBV9 to TRBJ1-6, with a tentative D call TRBD1 (6 bases). This CDR3 has 16 residues. V was pared by 4 bases and J by 0 bases, with 11 bases between. CDR1 and CDR2 (germline): SGDLS, YYNGEE. CDR3 sequence: CASSPTGNSYNSPLHF. CDR3 DNA: TGTGCCAGCAGCCCTACAGGGAACTCCTATAATTCACCCCTCCACTTT.

The V gene is TRBV28, the J gene TRBJ2-7; D uncertain. This CDR3 comprises 15 residues. Trimming left V 7 bases short and J 2 bases short, with 18 bases between. In germline, CDR1 is MDHEN, CDR2 SYDVKM. CDR3 protein: CASNPFLGAPYEQYF. DNA of the CDR3: TGTGCCAGCAACCCCTTCCTAGGAGCCCCCTACGAGCAGTACTTC. Variable domain in full (rest from reference TRBV28 and TRBJ2-7): DVKVTQSSRYLVKRTGEKVFLECVQDMDHENMFWYRQDPGLGLRLIYFSYDVKMKEKGDIPEGYSVSREKKERFSLILESASTNQTSMYLCASNPFLGAPYEQYFGPGTRLTVT.

The chain combines TRBV6-5 with TRBJ1-6; TRBD1 aligns across 9 bases. V was clipped by 2 bases and J by 10 bases; unmatched bases: 9. This CDR3 has 16 residues. Germline V CDR1 and CDR2: MNHEY, SVGAGI. The CDR3 is CASSYGYDRGKSPLHF. DNA for the CDR3: TGTGCCAGCAGTTACGGATATGACAGGGGGAAATCACCCCTCCACTTT.

This clone was picked up a small number of times. The chain couples TRBV7-2 to TRBJ1-5, with TRBD1 identical over 11 bases. Losses at the gene ends were 5 bases for V and 0 bases for J; bases not matched to a gene: 12. CDR1 is SGHTA, CDR2 FQGNSA, per germline. CDR3 length: 19 residues. The CDR3, as DNA: TGTGCCAGCAGCCGCCTGTACCGGGACAGGGGGTATAGCAATCAGCCCCAGCATTTT. It yields the protein CASSRLYRDRGYSNQPQHF.

This chain uses TRBV9 with TRBJ1-6; 7 bases fit TRBD1. This CDR3 region has 16 residues. Germline CDR1 SGDLS, CDR2 YYNGEE. Trimming removed 1 base from V and 7 bases from J; junction bases left unmatched: 8. The chain's CDR3 is CASSVSSGTANSPLHF. CDR3 in DNA: TGTGCCAGCAGCGTATCGTCCGGGACAGCCAATTCACCCCTCCACTTT.

The gene calls are TRBV6-6 and TRBJ2-1; the match to TRBD1 covers 7 bases. V shed 7 bases, J shed 5 bases, and the junction held 8 bases outside the gene matches. The CDR3 length is 14 residues. Germline V lookup: CDR1 MNHNY, CDR2 SVGAGI (reference sequence). The CDR3 DNA is TGTGCCAGCACCAGGAGTCAGGGGGACAATGAGCAGTTCTTC. This gives the protein CASTRSQGDNEQFF.

The chain employs TRBV5-1 and TRBJ2-3; TRBD1 is a possible D gene (5 bases). Looked up from germline, CDR1 is SGHRS and CDR2 is YFSETQ. The CDR3 totals 15 residues. V lost 4 bases to trimming and J lost 0 bases, with 12 bases between them. CDR3 in amino acids: CASSPDSTSTDTQYF. The CDR3 DNA reads TGCGCCAGCAGCCCCGACAGTACTAGCACAGATACGCAGTATTTT.

The rearrangement uses TRBV5-1 and TRBJ2-7; 12 positions agree with TRBD2. After removal of 0 bases from V and 1 base from J, the junction contained 5 bases not matched to a gene. Germline lookup yields CDR1 SGHRS and CDR2 YFSETQ. The CDR3 is 17 amino acids. The CDR3 bases are TGCGCCAGCAGCTTGGTCCTAGCGGGAGGGCCGTCCTACGAGCAGTACTTC. Translating it yields CASSLVLAGGPSYEQYF.

The V and J genes are TRBV6-1 and TRBJ2-7; D is possibly TRBD2 (6 bases). This CDR3 region has 13 residues. CDR1 and CDR2 from the germline V gene are MNHNS and SASEGT. Between the trimmed V and J ends, which lost 11 bases and 3 bases, there was a span of 17 bases. The CDR3 DNA reads as TGTGCCGGAGGGACGGAACCCAACTACGAGCAGTACTTC. Its protein is CAGGTEPNYEQYF.

In nucleotides, the CDR3 is TGTGCCAGCAGCATTGGCAGGTCTTCCTACGAGCAGTACTTC. Encoded protein: CASSIGRSSYEQYF. J is TRBJ2-7 and V is TRBV11-3, with unresolved D. Between the trimmed V and J ends, which lost 5 bases and 1 base, there was a span of 12 bases. The germline gives CDR1 SGHNT, CDR2 YENEEA. This CDR3 has 14 residues.

J is TRBJ2-3 and V is TRBV5-1; weak D call: TRBD1 (6 bases). The CDR3 contains 13 residues. The germline gives CDR1 SGHRS, CDR2 YFSETQ. Trimming left V 7 bases short and J 4 bases short, with 13 bases between. CDR3 coding DNA: TGCGCCAGCGGAACACAGGGCTCAGATACGCAGTATTTT. The encoded protein is CASGTQGSDTQYF.

V and J are TRBV4-2 and TRBJ2-1; D is possibly TRBD2 (5 bases). The CDR3 extends over 14 amino acids. CDR1 and CDR2 from the germline V gene are LGHNA and YNFKEQ. Trimming cost V 4 bases and J 1 base, with 8 bases left between them. DNA of the CDR3: TGTGCCAGCAGCCCCCCGGGGTCCTACAATGAGCAGTTCTTC. This translates into CASSPPGSYNEQFF.

This clone was detected a few times. The chain employs TRBV19 and TRBJ1-5; 8 bases match TRBD1. Losses at the gene ends were 6 bases for V and 1 base for J; bases not matched to a gene: 5. CDR3 length: 15 residues. CDR1 is LNHDA and CDR2 is SQIVND in the germline V gene (reference sequence). In DNA, the CDR3 is TGTGCCAGTAGATCGACAGGGGTGAGCAATCAGCCCCAGCATTTT. Translating it yields CASRSTGVSNQPQHF. The variable domain in full, with the rest retrieved from reference TRBV19 and TRBJ1-5, is DGGITQSPKYLFRKEGQNVTLSCEQNLNHDAMYWYRQDPGQGLRLIYYSQIVNDFQKGDIAEGYSVSREKKESFPLTVTSAQKNPTAFYLCASRSTGVSNQPQHFGDGTRLSIL.

The genes are TRBV5-1 and TRBJ2-5; 7 bases map to TRBD1. V was clipped by 3 bases and J by 3 bases; unmatched bases: 8. Looked up from germline, CDR1 is SGHRS and CDR2 is YFSETQ. The length of the CDR3 is 15 residues. The CDR3 DNA follows: TGCGCCAGCAGCTGGATGGGACAGACTGAAGAGACCCAGTACTTC. Amino acids: CASSWMGQTEETQYF.

The chain has TRBV10-3 and TRBJ1-1; 7 bases agree with TRBD1. CDR1 is ENHRY, CDR2 SYGVKD, per germline. V lost 10 bases, J lost 3 bases, and 14 bases stayed unmatched. CDR3 length equals 15 residues. The CDR3: CATRDSPPSDTEAFF. The CDR3 region has the DNA TGTGCCACCCGGGACAGCCCACCTTCGGACACTGAAGCTTTCTTT.

In its sample, this clone was seen once. V usage is TRBV19 and J usage is TRBJ1-5, with D uncertain. The CDR3 length is 15 residues. The germline V and J ends were trimmed by 3 bases and 4 bases, with 13 bases remaining between them. Germline CDR1 and CDR2: LNHDA and SQIVND (reference sequence). Here the CDR3 DNA reads TGTGCCAGTAGTATCGGGAGACCGCTGAATCAGCCCCAGCATTTT. It is translated as CASSIGRPLNQPQHF.

The rearrangement uses TRBV6-6 and TRBJ2-1; 12 positions match TRBD2. Germline loops: CDR1 MNHNY, CDR2 SVGAGI (reference sequence). The trim removed 6 bases at V and 4 bases at J, leaving 7 bases unmatched. This CDR3 comprises 16 residues. In DNA form, the CDR3 reads TGTGCCAGCAGCTCGACTAGCGGGGGCTCTTACAATGAGCAGTTCTTC. Protein: CASSSTSGGSYNEQFF.

The genes are TRBV2 and TRBJ2-5, with 11 bases aligning to TRBD2. The CDR3 spans 15 residues. Germline V lookup: CDR1 SNHLY, CDR2 FYNNEI. After removal of 6 bases from V and 4 bases from J, the junction contained 7 bases not matched to a gene. The CDR3 here is CASRGASGGSETQYF. The CDR3 nucleotides are TGTGCCAGCAGGGGGGCTAGCGGGGGGTCAGAGACCCAGTACTTC.

This clone has more than one count but fewer than ten. The chain recombines TRBV6-5 with TRBJ2-5; TRBD2 agrees at 9 bases. The CDR3 contains 15 residues. The germline V gene encodes CDR1 MNHEY and CDR2 SVGAGI. With V trimmed by 5 bases and J by 4 bases, 8 bases remained unmatched. CDR3 in DNA: TGTGCCAGCAGTGTTGTAGCGGGGGAAATAGAGACCCAGTACTTC. It is translated as CASSVVAGEIETQYF.

A note on this clone: Other DNA variants within this sample encode the same CDR3. The chain carries TRBV6-1 and TRBJ2-7; 8 nucleotides align to TRBD1. The CDR3 is 13 residues long. J lost 4 bases, V lost 4 bases, and 3 bases had no gene match. Germline-derived CDR1 and CDR2 are MNHNS and SASEGT. The CDR3 is CASSAQGAYEQYF. CDR3 in DNA: TGTGCCAGCAGTGCGCAGGGGGCTTACGAGCAGTACTTC.

J is TRBJ2-2 and V is TRBV2, with 9 nucleotides matching TRBD1. V shed 3 bases, J shed 6 bases, and the junction held 5 bases outside the gene matches. This CDR3 contains 15 residues. CDR1 and CDR2 (germline): SNHLY, FYNNEI. This CDR3 reads CASSDSGTGPGELFF. The CDR3 DNA reads as TGTGCCAGCAGTGACTCGGGGACAGGGCCCGGGGAGCTGTTTTTT.

Comments on this clone: The same CDR3 also results from other DNA sequences found in this sample. The gene calls are TRBV5-6 and TRBJ1-1, with unresolved D. Trimming cost V 0 bases and J 0 bases, with 6 bases left between them. Germline V gene sequence: CDR1 SGHDT, CDR2 YYEEEE. The CDR3 loop spans 14 amino acids. CDR3 in amino acids: CASSLDSLNTEAFF. Here the CDR3 DNA reads TGTGCCAGCAGCTTGGACTCTCTGAACACTGAAGCTTTCTTT.

This chain joins TRBV29-1 and TRBJ1-1; possibly TRBD1 for D (5 bases). The CDR3 runs to 17 residues. The V gene's germline CDR1 is SQVTM and CDR2 ANQGSEA. V shed 6 bases and J shed 4 bases, with 27 bases lying between them. CDR3 region: CSVPARDLLRGGTEAFF. CDR3 coding DNA: TGCAGCGTCCCCGCCCGAGACTTACTAAGGGGTGGCACTGAAGCTTTCTTT.